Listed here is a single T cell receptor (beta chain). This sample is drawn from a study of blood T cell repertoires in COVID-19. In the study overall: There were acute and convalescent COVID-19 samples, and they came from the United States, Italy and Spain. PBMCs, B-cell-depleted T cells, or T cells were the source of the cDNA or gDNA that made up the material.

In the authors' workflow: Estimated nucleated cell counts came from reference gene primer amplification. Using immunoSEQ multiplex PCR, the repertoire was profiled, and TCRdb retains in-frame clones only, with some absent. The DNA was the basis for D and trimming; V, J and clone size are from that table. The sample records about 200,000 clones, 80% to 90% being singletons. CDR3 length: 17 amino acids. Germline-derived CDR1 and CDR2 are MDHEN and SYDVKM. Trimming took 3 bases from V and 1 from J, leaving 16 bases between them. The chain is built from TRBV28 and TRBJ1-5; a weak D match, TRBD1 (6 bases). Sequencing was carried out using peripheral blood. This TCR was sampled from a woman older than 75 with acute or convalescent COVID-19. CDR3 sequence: CASSFRSGDVSNQPQHF. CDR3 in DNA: TGTGCCAGCAGTTTCAGGTCAGGGGATGTAAGCAATCAGCCCCAGCATTTT. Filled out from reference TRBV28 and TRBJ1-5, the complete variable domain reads DVKVTQSSRYLVKRTGEKVFLECVQDMDHENMFWYRQDPGLGLRLIYFSYDVKMKEKGDIPEGYSVSREKKERFSLILESASTNQTSMYLCASSFRSGDVSNQPQHFGDGTRLSIL.